This T cell receptor beta chain was identified in a study of cytomegalovirus exposure and HLA in healthy donors. The CDR3 has 15 amino acids. Trimming stripped 5 bases from V and 1 base from J, with 12 bases between. In germline, CDR1 is ENHRY, CDR2 SYGVKD. The study ran its PCR with 60 Vbeta and 13 Jbeta primers. The data were produced by immunoSEQ multiplex PCR, yet TCRdb's version contains in-frame clones alone and is incomplete. The data show 130,000 to 150,000 clones, roughly three quarters seen once. The TCR originated in a female donor in good health and CMV-seronegative. This chain uses TRBV10-3 with TRBJ2-4, with D possibly matching TRBD1 (6 bases). The specimen sequenced was PBMCs. CDR3 protein: CAISSGVGAKNIQYF. The CDR3 DNA sequence: TGTGCCATCAGTTCAGGGGTGGGGGCCAAAAACATTCAGTACTTC.